Presented here are 5 T cell receptor beta chains from one specimen sequenced in a study of liver allograft versus peripheral blood T cells. Overall study context: Transplanted-liver T cell receptor repertoires were compared with recipients' peripheral blood repertoires.

One entry per CDR3 protein, called by TCRdb with MiXCR from the reads. The sample yields 15,000 or so distinct CDR3 sequences, 28% seen once. Source of these receptors: a human patient who had a liver transplant. Some T cells may be provided by the graft donor.

The chain couples TRBV19 to TRBJ1-3; 9 bases are shared with TRBD1. The germline gives CDR1 LNHDA, CDR2 SQIVND (reference sequence). There are 19 residues in the CDR3. Unmatched junction bases numbered 14, after V lost 1 base and J lost 4 bases. The CDR3 loop is CASSIAAPGQGPAGNTIYF. As DNA, the CDR3 is TGTGCCAGTAGTATAGCTGCACCGGGACAGGGACCGGCGGGAAACACCATATATTTT.

By sample share, this clonotype is medium-sized. The V gene is TRBV24-1, the J gene TRBJ2-2; D gene unclear. The ends were cut back, 9 bases at V and 1 base at J, with 5 bases in the middle. Germline assignment: CDR1 KGHDR and CDR2 SFDVKD. The CDR3 is made up of 12 amino acids. CDR3 residues: CATGVNTGELFF. In DNA, the CDR3 is TGTGCCACCGGCGTGAACACCGGGGAGCTGTTTTTT.

The rearrangement uses TRBV15 and TRBJ1-4; possible D gene TRBD1, 5 bases. The CDR3 is made up of 14 amino acids. Germline V gene lookup returns CDR1 LNHNV and CDR2 YYDKDF (reference sequence). Trimming removed 0 bases from V and 4 bases from J, with 6 bases in between. The CDR3 loop reads CATSRDRGNEKLFF. CDR3 nucleotide sequence: TGTGCCACCAGCAGAGATAGGGGTAATGAAAAACTGTTTTTT.

The rearrangement links TRBV7-2 to TRBJ2-7; D unresolved. V shed 5 bases and J shed 2 bases, with 13 bases lying between them. Germline lookup yields CDR1 SGHTA and CDR2 FQGNSA. The CDR3 extends over 14 amino acids. The DNA for the CDR3 is TGTGCCAGCAGCCAACCCCCTAGAACCTACGAGCAGTACTTC. Translation gives CASSQPPRTYEQYF.

The chain uses TRBV5-6 and TRBJ1-3; no clear D gene. This CDR3 is 11 amino acids long. Per the germline V gene, CDR1 is SGHDT and CDR2 is YYEEEE. Trimming took 1 base from V and 6 from J, leaving 2 bases between them. The CDR3 DNA is TGTGCCAGCAGCTTGCTAAACACCATATATTTT. Translated, it gives CASSLLNTIYF.